Here is one TCR beta chain with its context. The antigen it recognizes is unknown. Base quality data are lacking; no much larger clone is found one base away. This sample is drawn from a study of T cell repertoires in cytomegalovirus infection (dated by TCRdb to between 2018 and 2021). General notes on the study: Because public TCR beta signatures pointed to carriage of CMV infection together with the matching HLA type, the HLA type of each donor mattered for the analysis. Overall study outcomes, separate from this receptor: The ex vivo response was dominated by HLA-C-restricted CMV-specific TCR beta clonotypes, which also provided the single most frequent clonotype in two of eight donors. In both this cohort and an independent cohort of several hundred donors, the cumulative frequency of public TCR beta family members distinguished carriers of CMV infection plus the relevant HLA type.

This sample was sequenced with an Illumina HiSeq 1500. The public reads were quality trimmed at Q25 with fastp and then assembled into clones with MiXCR by TCRdb, keeping productive beta chains. Rows merge per CDR3 protein into single entries with the most common DNA and genes. The sample table holds fewer than 550,000 distinct CDR3 sequences, of which about a quarter were seen once. 13% of the sample goes to the ten largest clones. The germline V gene gives CDR1 as MNHEY and CDR2 as SVGEGT. Ends trimmed: V by 8 bases, J by 9 bases; bases unmatched to a gene: 10. Inclusive of the bounding cysteine and phenylalanine, the CDR3 is 13 residues long. Of all the DNA, just the CDR3 is kept, 39 bases in frame from base 1.

The sequence came from a human donor in good health (CMV status not recorded). Some clones in this sample may be carry-over from other donors' samples. Rearrangement joined TRBV6-2 or TRBV6-3 to TRBJ2-1; TRBD2 matches 7 bases in the middle. The sequenced sample consisted of PBMCs. Read as DNA, the sequence is TGTGCCAGCGGGAGGGAGCGTCCTACTGAGCAGTTCTTC. It translates to CASGRERPTEQFF.